Below are 10 T cell receptor beta chains sequenced from a single sample in a study of T-cell reconstitution after alpha-beta-depleted transplantation in children. Unique molecular identifiers were used to barcode this TCRbeta library. TCRdb processed the PCR reads anew with MiXCR; each CDR3 protein has one entry. Of a few hundred thousand distinct CDR3 sequences listed, 10% are singletons. Specimen: PBMCs from the stem cell graft donor, collected from the stem cell graft. The origin of the receptors is a human donor who donated a stem cell graft to a child with acute lymphoblastic leukemia.

This chain joins TRBV7-2 and TRBJ2-5; the D gene could be TRBD1 or TRBD2 (6 bases each). This CDR3 is built from 15 residues. The germline V gene has CDR1 SGHTA and CDR2 FQGNSA. The germline V and J ends were trimmed by 4 bases and 4 bases, with 16 bases remaining between them. The CDR3 bases are TGTGCCAGCAGCTCACCCGGGGGCGGGGCAGAGACCCAGTACTTC. It specifies CASSSPGGGAETQYF.

This clonotype was seen a handful of times. This rearrangement joins TRBV10-3 to TRBJ2-3; D gene unclear. V was trimmed by 0 bases and J by 7 bases, leaving 14 bases between them. CDR3 length: 15 amino acids. CDR1 is ENHRY, CDR2 SYGVKD, per germline. The CDR3 loop reads CAISESKAPTNTQYF. The CDR3 nucleotides are TGTGCCATCAGTGAGTCGAAGGCGCCCACGAATACGCAGTATTTT.

This clonotype came up many times. The chain couples TRBV20-1 to TRBJ2-7, with 7 bases that match TRBD1. The V gene's germline CDR1 is DFQATT and CDR2 SNEGSKA (reference sequence). V dropped 5 bases and J dropped 1; count of bases not matched to a gene: 5. CDR3 length: 13 residues. The CDR3 nucleotides are TGCAGTGCTTCAGGGACAGAATCCTACGAGCAGTACTTC. This codes for CSASGTESYEQYF.

J is TRBJ1-1 and V is TRBV7-9; D call uncertain. Trimming left V 3 bases short and J 4 bases short, with 12 bases between. Germline CDR1 and CDR2: SEHNR and FQNEAQ (reference sequence). This CDR3 contains 14 residues. In DNA form, the CDR3 reads TGTGCCAGCAGCTTTGGGCAGTCCAGCACTGAAGCTTTCTTT. Protein product: CASSFGQSSTEAFF. Supplemented by reference TRBV7-9 and TRBJ1-1, the full variable domain reads DTGVSQNPRHKITKRGQNVTFRCDPISEHNRLYWYRQTLGQGPEFLTYFQNEAQLEKSRLLSDRFSAERPKGSFSTLEIQRTEQGDSAMYLCASSFGQSSTEAFFGQGTRLTVV.

This clonotype was picked up a small number of times. The chain couples TRBV5-1 to TRBJ2-3, with D tentatively TRBD1 or TRBD2 (5 bases each). Germline V lookup: CDR1 SGHRS, CDR2 YFSETQ. The CDR3 is 16 residues long. V was shortened by 0 bases and J by 0 bases, with 11 bases between the two germline ends. The CDR3 DNA follows: TGCGCCAGCAGCTTGGAAGCGTGGGGGAGCACAGATACGCAGTATTTT. This sequence encodes CASSLEAWGSTDTQYF.

Of note for this clonotype: Lacking the conserved final phenylalanine or tryptophan, this CDR3 likely reflects a read error. The chain combines TRBV6-2 or TRBV6-3 with TRBJ2-7; D possibly corresponds to TRBD2 (5 bases). V dropped 8 bases and J dropped 4 bases, with 15 bases sitting between them. This CDR3 spans 13 amino acids. Germline CDR1 is MNHEY and CDR2 is SVGEGT. CDR3 sequence reads: CASSRGPSYEQYS. CDR3 DNA: TGTGCCAGCTCGAGAGGGCCCAGTTACGAGCAGTACTCC.

This clonotype appeared a single time. The chain carries TRBV12-3 or TRBV12-4 and TRBJ2-6; 10 positions match TRBD1. This CDR3 has 18 amino acids. V trimming: 8 bases; J trimming: 1 base; junction bases outside the gene matches: 11. CDR3 nucleotides: TGTGCCAGCTGTTCATCCGGGACAGGGGTATCTGGGGCCAACGTCCTGACTTTC. Translated, it gives CASCSSGTGVSGANVLTF.

The chain uses TRBV14 and TRBJ2-1, with D maybe TRBD2 (5 bases). Trimming took off 4 bases at V and 0 bases at J, with 13 bases between the two ends. CDR1 and CDR2 (germline): SGHDN, FVKESK. This CDR3 is 16 amino acids long. CDR3 sequence reads: CASSLLGAGSYNEQFF. CDR3 DNA sequence: TGTGCCAGCAGCCTCCTGGGAGCCGGCTCCTACAATGAGCAGTTCTTC.

The genes are TRBV27 and TRBJ2-3; the D is unclear. The germline V gene encodes CDR1 MNHEY and CDR2 SMNVEV (reference sequence). The CDR3 is made up of 13 amino acids. The V end lost 3 bases, the J end lost 2 bases, and 6 bases lay between the germline ends. Written as DNA, the CDR3 is TGTGCCAGCAGTTTTCAGGCCACAGATACGCAGTATTTT. It specifies CASSFQATDTQYF.

The sample holds a few counts of this clonotype. The V and J genes are TRBV20-1 and TRBJ1-5; D might be TRBD1 (5 bases). The CDR3 totals 13 residues. The germline V gene encodes CDR1 DFQATT and CDR2 SNEGSKA (reference sequence). V was shortened by 2 bases and J by 7 bases, with 12 bases between the two germline ends. Written as DNA, the CDR3 is TGCAGTGCTAGACCGGTCGCAGGGCAGCCCCAGCATTTT. Its protein is CSARPVAGQPQHF.